These T cell receptor beta chains were read from a single sample in a study of blood T cell repertoires in COVID-19. Data came from immunoSEQ multiplex PCR; TCRdb stores just in-frame clones and leaves some out. The repertoire holds about 160,000 clones, with 82% as singletons. The sample was peripheral blood. The source of these receptors is a woman at least 80 years old with acute or convalescent COVID-19. Both conserved end residues are part of each CDR3. Only part of the rows carry a size: once, few, many, or a class if the clone is expanded.

clone_size | v_call | cdr3_aa
. | TRBV9 | CASSVEGGAGTDTQYF
. | TRBV7-9 | CASTPAGGRAGTDTQYF
. | TRBV30 | CAWSVRQGPSGNTIYF
. | TRBV19 | CASNKGLRSNYGYTF
. | TRBV9 | CASSLTGRETGELFF
. | TRBV6-1 | CASSEVLGSSGSTDTQYF
few | TRBV5-1 | CASSPGTGNTGELFF
once | TRBV7-8 | CASSLRDGPSF
. | TRBV5-1 | CASSWLGAGETQYF
once | TRBV30 | CAWGSQDYYGYTF
. | TRBV5-4 | CASSLGWGEVAEAFF
. | TRBV30 | CAWSPGTGYEQYF
. | TRBV2 | CASSEEGGSPQHF
. | TRBV4-3 | CASSLWTSGHNEQFF
. | TRBV2 | CASSRTGGYGYTF
. | TRBV27 | CASSLFAGWEPQHF
few | TRBV24-1 | CATSGGRPDGNEQFF
once | TRBV19 | CASSILGGLNTEAFF
. | TRBV5-1 | CASSSRDTGAFF
. | TRBV10-1 | CASSAQQGFTHNEQFF